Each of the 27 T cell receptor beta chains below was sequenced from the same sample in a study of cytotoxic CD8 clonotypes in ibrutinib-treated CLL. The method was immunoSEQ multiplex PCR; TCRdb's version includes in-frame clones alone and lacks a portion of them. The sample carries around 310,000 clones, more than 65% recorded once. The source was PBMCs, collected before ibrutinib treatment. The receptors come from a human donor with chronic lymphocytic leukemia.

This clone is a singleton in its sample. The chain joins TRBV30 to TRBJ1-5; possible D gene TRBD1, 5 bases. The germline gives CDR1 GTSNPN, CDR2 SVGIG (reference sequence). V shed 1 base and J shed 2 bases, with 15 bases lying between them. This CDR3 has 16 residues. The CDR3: CAWSGWGSVGNQPQHF. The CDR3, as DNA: TGTGCCTGGAGTGGATGGGGGTCGGTGGGCAATCAGCCCCAGCATTTT. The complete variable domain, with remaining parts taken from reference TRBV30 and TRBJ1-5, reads SQTIHQWPATLVQPVGSPLSLECTVEGTSNPNLYWYRQAAGRGLQLLFYSVGIGQISSEVPQNLSASRPQDRQFILSSKKLLLSDSGFYLCAWSGWGSVGNQPQHFGDGTRLSIL.

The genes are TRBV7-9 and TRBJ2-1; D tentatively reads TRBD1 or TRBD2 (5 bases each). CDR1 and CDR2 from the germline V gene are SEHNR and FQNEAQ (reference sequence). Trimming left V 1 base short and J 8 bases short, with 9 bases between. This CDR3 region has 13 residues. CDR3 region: CASSLVRGDEQFF. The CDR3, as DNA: TGTGCCAGCAGCTTAGTTCGAGGGGATGAGCAGTTCTTC.

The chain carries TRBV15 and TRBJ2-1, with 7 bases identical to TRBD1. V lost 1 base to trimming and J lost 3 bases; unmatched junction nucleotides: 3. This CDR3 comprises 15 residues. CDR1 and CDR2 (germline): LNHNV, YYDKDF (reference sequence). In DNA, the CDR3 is TGTGCCACCAGCAGAGTCCGGGACAGCTACAATGAGCAGTTCTTC. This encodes CATSRVRDSYNEQFF.

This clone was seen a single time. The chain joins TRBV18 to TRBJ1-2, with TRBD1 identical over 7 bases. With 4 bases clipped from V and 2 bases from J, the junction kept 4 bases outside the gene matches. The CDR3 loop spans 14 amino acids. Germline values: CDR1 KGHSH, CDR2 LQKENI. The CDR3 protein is CASSLTGENYGYTF. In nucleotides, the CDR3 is TGTGCCAGCTCACTTACAGGGGAGAACTATGGCTACACCTTC.

As DNA, the CDR3 is TGTGCCACCAGCAGGGGACTAGCGGGAGTATATGACAATGAGCAGTTCTTC. It is translated as CATSRGLAGVYDNEQFF. V and J are TRBV15 and TRBJ2-1, with 14 nucleotides matching TRBD2. The CDR3 covers 17 residues. Unmatched junction bases numbered 6, after V lost 3 bases and J lost 5 bases. Germline values: CDR1 LNHNV, CDR2 YYDKDF (reference sequence).

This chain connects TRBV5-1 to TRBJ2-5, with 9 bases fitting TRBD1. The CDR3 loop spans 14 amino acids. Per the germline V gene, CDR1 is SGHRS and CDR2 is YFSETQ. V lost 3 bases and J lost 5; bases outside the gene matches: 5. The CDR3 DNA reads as TGCGCCAGCAGCTCTAGGGACAGGGTCGAGACCCAGTACTTC. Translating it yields CASSSRDRVETQYF.

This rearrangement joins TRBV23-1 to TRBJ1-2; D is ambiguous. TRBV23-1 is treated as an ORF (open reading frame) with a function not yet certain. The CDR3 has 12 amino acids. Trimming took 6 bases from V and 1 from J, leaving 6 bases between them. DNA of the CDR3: TGCGCCAGCAGCCAAGATAACTATGGCTACACCTTC. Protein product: CASSQDNYGYTF.

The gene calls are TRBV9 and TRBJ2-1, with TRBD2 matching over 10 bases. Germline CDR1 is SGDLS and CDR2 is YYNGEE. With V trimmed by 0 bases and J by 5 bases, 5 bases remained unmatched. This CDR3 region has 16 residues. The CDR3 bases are TGTGCCAGCAGCGTAGAGGTAGCGGGAGGTAACAATGAGCAGTTCTTC. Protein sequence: CASSVEVAGGNNEQFF.

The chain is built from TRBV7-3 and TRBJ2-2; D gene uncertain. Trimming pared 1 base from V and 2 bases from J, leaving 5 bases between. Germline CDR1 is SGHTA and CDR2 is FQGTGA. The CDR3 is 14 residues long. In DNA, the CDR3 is TGTGCCAGCAGCTTAAGTGGCAACACCGGGGAGCTGTTTTTT. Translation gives CASSLSGNTGELFF.

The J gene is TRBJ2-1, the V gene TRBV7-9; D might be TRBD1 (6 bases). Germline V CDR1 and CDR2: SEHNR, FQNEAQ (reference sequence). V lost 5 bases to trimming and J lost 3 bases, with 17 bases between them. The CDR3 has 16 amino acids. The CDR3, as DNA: TGTGCCAGCAGCCTAAAGGACAGCAAATACTACAATGAGCAGTTCTTC. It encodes CASSLKDSKYYNEQFF.

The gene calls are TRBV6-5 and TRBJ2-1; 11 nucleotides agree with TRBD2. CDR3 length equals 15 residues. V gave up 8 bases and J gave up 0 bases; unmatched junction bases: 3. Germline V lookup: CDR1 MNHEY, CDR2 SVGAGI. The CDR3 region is CASGGLAGSYNEQFF. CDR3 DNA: TGTGCCAGCGGAGGACTAGCGGGCTCCTACAATGAGCAGTTCTTC.

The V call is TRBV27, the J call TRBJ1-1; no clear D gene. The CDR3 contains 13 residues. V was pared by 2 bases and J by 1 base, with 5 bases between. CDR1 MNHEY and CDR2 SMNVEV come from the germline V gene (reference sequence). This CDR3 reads CASSLVSNTEAFF. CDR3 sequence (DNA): TGTGCCAGCAGTTTAGTTTCGAACACTGAAGCTTTCTTT.

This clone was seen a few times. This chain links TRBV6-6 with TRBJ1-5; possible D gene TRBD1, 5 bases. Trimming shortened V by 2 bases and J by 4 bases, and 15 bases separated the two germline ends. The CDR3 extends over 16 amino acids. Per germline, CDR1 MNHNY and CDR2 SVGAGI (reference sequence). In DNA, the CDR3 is TGTGCCAGCAGTTACCAGGCAGGGACCCCGAATCAGCCCCAGCATTTT. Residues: CASSYQAGTPNQPQHF.

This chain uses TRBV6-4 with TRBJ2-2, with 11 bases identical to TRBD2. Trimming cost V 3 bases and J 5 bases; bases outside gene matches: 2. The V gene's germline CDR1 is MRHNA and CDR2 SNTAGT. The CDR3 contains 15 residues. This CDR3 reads CASSELAGVTGELFF. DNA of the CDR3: TGTGCCAGCAGTGAACTAGCGGGAGTGACCGGGGAGCTGTTTTTT.

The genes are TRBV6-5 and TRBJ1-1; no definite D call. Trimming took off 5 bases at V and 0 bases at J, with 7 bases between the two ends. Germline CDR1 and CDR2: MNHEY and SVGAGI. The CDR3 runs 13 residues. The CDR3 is CASSTRLNTEAFF. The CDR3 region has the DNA TGTGCCAGCAGTACCAGGCTGAACACTGAAGCTTTCTTT.

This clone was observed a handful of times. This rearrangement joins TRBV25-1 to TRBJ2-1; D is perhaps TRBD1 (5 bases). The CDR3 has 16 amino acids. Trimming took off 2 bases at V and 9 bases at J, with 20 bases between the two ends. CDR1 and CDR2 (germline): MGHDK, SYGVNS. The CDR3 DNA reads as TGTGCCAGCAGTGAAAATTCCCGCAGGGCGGAGTTTGAGCAGTTCTTC. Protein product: CASSENSRRAEFEQFF.

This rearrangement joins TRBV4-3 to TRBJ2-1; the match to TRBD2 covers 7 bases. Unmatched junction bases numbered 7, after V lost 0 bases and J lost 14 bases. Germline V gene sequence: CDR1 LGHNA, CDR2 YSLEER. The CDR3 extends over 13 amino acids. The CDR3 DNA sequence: TGCGCCAGCAGCCAAGATATGACGGGAGGTGAGTTCTTC. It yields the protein CASSQDMTGGEFF.

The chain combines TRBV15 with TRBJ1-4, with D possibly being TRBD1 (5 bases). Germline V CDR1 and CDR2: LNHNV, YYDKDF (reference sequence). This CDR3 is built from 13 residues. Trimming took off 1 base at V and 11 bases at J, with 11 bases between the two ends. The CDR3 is CATSRVGGDKLFF. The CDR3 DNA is TGTGCCACCAGCAGAGTGGGAGGGGACAAACTGTTTTTT.

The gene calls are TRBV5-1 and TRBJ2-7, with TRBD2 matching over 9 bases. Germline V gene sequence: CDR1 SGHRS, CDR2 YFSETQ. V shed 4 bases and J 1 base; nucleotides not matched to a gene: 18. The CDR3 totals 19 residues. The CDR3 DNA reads TGCGCCAGCAGCCTACGACTAGCGGCACCGATGAGGACATCCTACGAGCAGTACTTC. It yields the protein CASSLRLAAPMRTSYEQYF. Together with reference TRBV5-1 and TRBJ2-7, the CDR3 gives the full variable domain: KAGVTQTPRYLIKTRGQQVTLSCSPISGHRSVSWYQQTPGQGLQFLFEYFSETQRNKGNFPGRFSGRQFSNSRSEMNVSTLELGDSALYLCASSLRLAAPMRTSYEQYFGPGTRLTVT.

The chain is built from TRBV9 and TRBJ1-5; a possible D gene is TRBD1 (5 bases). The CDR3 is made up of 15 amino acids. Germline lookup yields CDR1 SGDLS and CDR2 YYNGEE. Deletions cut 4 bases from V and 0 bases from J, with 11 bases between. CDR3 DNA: TGTGCCAGCAGCCGGGACGGATATAGCAATCAGCCCCAGCATTTT. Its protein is CASSRDGYSNQPQHF.

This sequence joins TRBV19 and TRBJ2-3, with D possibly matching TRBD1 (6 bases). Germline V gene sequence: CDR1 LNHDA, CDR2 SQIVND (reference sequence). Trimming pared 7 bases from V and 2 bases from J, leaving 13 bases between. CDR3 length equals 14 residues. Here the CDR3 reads CASNVGTPTDTQYF. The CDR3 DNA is TGTGCCAGTAATGTCGGGACACCCACAGATACGCAGTATTTT.

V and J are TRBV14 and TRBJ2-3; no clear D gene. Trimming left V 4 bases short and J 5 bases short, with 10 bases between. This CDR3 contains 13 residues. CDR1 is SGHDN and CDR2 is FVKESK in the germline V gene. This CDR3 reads CASSPLRRDTQYF. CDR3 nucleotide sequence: TGTGCCAGCAGCCCTTTGAGGAGAGATACGCAGTATTTT.

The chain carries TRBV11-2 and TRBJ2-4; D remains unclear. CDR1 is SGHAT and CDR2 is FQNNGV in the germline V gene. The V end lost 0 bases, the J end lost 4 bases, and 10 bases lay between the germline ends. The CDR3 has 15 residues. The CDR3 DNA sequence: TGTGCCAGCAGCTTAGAGATGGCCATTAAAAACATTCAGTACTTC. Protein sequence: CASSLEMAIKNIQYF.

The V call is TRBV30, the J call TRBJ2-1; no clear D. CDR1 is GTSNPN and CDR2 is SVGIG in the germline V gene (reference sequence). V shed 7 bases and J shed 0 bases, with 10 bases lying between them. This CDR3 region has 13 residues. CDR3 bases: TGTGCCTCCCGGAGCGACTCCTACAATGAGCAGTTCTTC. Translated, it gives CASRSDSYNEQFF. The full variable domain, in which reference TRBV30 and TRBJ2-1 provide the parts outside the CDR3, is SQTIHQWPATLVQPVGSPLSLECTVEGTSNPNLYWYRQAAGRGLQLLFYSVGIGQISSEVPQNLSASRPQDRQFILSSKKLLLSDSGFYLCASRSDSYNEQFFGPGTRLTVL.

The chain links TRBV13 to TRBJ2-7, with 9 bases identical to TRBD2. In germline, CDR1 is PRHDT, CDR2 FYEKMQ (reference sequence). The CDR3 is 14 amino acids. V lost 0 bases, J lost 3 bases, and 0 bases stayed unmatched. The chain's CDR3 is CASSLGTSGYEQYF. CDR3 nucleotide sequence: TGTGCCAGCAGCTTAGGGACTAGCGGCTACGAGCAGTACTTC.

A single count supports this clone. The CDR3: CASSPDSTYEQYF. DNA of the CDR3: TGTGCCAGCAGTCCCGACAGTACATACGAGCAGTACTTC. V usage is TRBV6-5 and J usage is TRBJ2-7; a possible D gene is TRBD1 (5 bases). The germline V gene encodes CDR1 MNHEY and CDR2 SVGAGI. Trimming took 5 bases from V and 4 from J, leaving 12 bases between them. The CDR3 is 13 amino acids.

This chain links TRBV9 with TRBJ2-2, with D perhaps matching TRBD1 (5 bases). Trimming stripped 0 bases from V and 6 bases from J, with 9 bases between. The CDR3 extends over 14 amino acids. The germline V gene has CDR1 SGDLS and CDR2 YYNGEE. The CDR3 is CASSVGAGSGELFF. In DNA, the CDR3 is TGTGCCAGCAGCGTAGGTGCAGGGTCCGGGGAGCTGTTTTTT.